This TCR beta chain came from a study of identical twins. Study results and limitations: Twin pairs had excess sharing that was weaker in beta out-of-frame sequences. Models predicted too little out-of-frame TCR alpha sharing in monozygotic twins.

MiXCR, run by TCRdb on the 5' RACE reads, gives a single entry per CDR3 protein. This repertoire shows some 500,000 distinct CDR3 sequences, about 20% found once; its top ten account for about 0.91%. Healthy Caucasians were all of the donors. V lost 4 bases to trimming and J lost 7 bases; unmatched junction nucleotides: 8. The CDR3 is made up of 16 amino acids. About this clonotype itself: What it recognizes is unknown.

The sample was also reused in another study, on T cells expressing NK-cell markers.

This TCR was recovered from a young woman in good health. The rearrangement joins TRBV12-3 or TRBV12-4 to TRBJ2-1; 12 nucleotides match TRBD2. Sequencing was performed on CD4+ T cells sorted from blood. Here the CDR3 reads CASSSPSGRAWNEQFF. CDR3 coding DNA: TGTGCCAGCAGTTCCCCTAGCGGGAGGGCTTGGAATGAGCAGTTCTTC.